The rows below give T cell receptor beta chains drawn from one sample of a study of blood T cells in healthy people across ages. TCRdb recomputed calls from the 5' RACE reads with MiXCR, one row per CDR3 protein. The sample lists hundreds of thousands of distinct CDR3 sequences; 58% were seen once. Sequenced input: blood. These TCRs come from a man aged 30 to 45 in good health. Each CDR3 is given without its conserved first and last residue. Each record gives: clone size, V gene, J gene, CDR3 protein. The size entry is marked missing in some rows and otherwise reads once, few, many or a size class.

>NA|TRBV7-2|TRBJ2-3
ASSLFGVTGTDTQY
>NA|TRBV11-1|TRBJ2-7
ASSQNRDRDLYEQY
>few|TRBV25-1|TRBJ2-1
ASSESGVSYNEQF
>NA|TRBV3-1|TRBJ2-5
ASSQAVPGAQY
>few|TRBV15|TRBJ2-5
ATSTASIQETQY
>NA|TRBV6-6|TRBJ2-3
ASGKRGTDTQY
>few|TRBV12-3/TRBV12-4|TRBJ1-2
ASGPGGYT
>NA|TRBV12-3/TRBV12-4|TRBJ2-7
ASSPRWDEQY
>NA|TRBV4-2|TRBJ1-4
ASSQDAGVWQGKGLDEKLF
>NA|TRBV25-1|TRBJ2-7
ASSKGGREQY
>NA|TRBV15|TRBJ1-6
ATSRGLTGGDSPLH
>NA|TRBV6-1|TRBJ2-1
ASSRTGGNPLVNEQF
>once|TRBV20-1|TRBJ1-2
SAFDWMGPSLSNYGYT
>NA|TRBV28|TRBJ2-3
ASSEERDLDTQY
>NA|TRBV7-9|TRBJ1-5
ASSHGTGGSRSNQPQH
>NA|TRBV6-2/TRBV6-3|TRBJ2-5
ASSTTDSGGKTQY
>NA|TRBV6-2/TRBV6-3|TRBJ2-7
ASSHSFEQY